This passage covers 17 T cell receptor beta chains from one sample sequenced in a study of blood T cell repertoires in COVID-19. Some clones are missing from TCRdb's copy, which holds only in-frame ones; the method was immunoSEQ multiplex PCR. The sample includes 400,000 or so clones, approximately 89% of them seen just once. The sample was peripheral blood. The receptor source for this set is a woman aged 40 to 50 with COVID-19, enrolled during active disease.

This sequence joins TRBV27 and TRBJ1-4, with TRBD1 matching 7 bases. With 0 bases clipped from V and 7 bases from J, the junction kept 11 bases outside the gene matches. The CDR3 covers 17 residues. Germline V gene lookup returns CDR1 MNHEY and CDR2 SMNVEV (reference sequence). The DNA of the CDR3 is TGTGCCAGCAGTTTATCGATTAGGCCAGGGGGACTTGAAAAACTGTTTTTT. It yields the protein CASSLSIRPGGLEKLFF.

V gene TRBV9 combines with J gene TRBJ1-5, with TRBD1 matching over 7 bases. CDR1 is SGDLS, CDR2 YYNGEE, per germline. V lost 3 bases, J lost 6 bases, and 6 bases stayed unmatched. There are 14 residues in the CDR3. The CDR3 bases are TGTGCCAGCAGCGAGACAGGGATGGGTCAGCCCCAGCATTTT. It codes for CASSETGMGQPQHF.

The CDR3 spells CASSQPRTGGEEKLFF. CDR3 DNA sequence: TGCGCCAGCAGCCAACCGCGGACAGGGGGCGAGGAAAAACTGTTTTTT. The chain combines TRBV4-3 with TRBJ1-4, with 11 bases fitting TRBD1. Trimming cost V 2 bases and J 8 bases; bases outside gene matches: 7. The germline CDR1 and CDR2 sequences are LGHNA and YSLEER. The CDR3 totals 16 residues.

The rearrangement links TRBV29-1 to TRBJ1-5; weak D call: TRBD1 (5 bases). V was pared by 3 bases and J by 6 bases, with 12 bases between. Germline lookup yields CDR1 SQVTM and CDR2 ANQGSEA. This CDR3 has 13 residues. The CDR3 bases are TGCAGCGTTGACGGGACTGAAGGTCAGCCCCAGCATTTT. It specifies CSVDGTEGQPQHF.

This rearrangement joins TRBV6-5 to TRBJ1-6; no definite D call. The germline CDR1 and CDR2 sequences are MNHEY and SVGAGI. V gave up 6 bases and J gave up 3 bases, with 6 bases separating them. The CDR3 covers 13 residues. CDR3 amino acids: CASRRDYNSPLHF. As DNA, the CDR3 is TGTGCCAGCAGGAGGGACTATAATTCACCCCTCCACTTT.

CDR3 amino acids: CASSESPGQGYSPLHF. The CDR3, as DNA: TGTGCCAGCAGTGAATCCCCGGGACAGGGTTACTCACCCCTCCACTTT. The chain links TRBV6-1 to TRBJ1-6; 9 bases agree with TRBD1. This CDR3 is built from 16 residues. V lost 2 bases and J lost 10; bases outside the gene matches: 9. CDR1 is MNHNS, CDR2 SASEGT, per germline.

The chain recombines TRBV2 with TRBJ2-1, with TRBD1 as a possible D gene (6 bases). Germline-derived CDR1 and CDR2 are SNHLY and FYNNEI. CDR3 length: 16 amino acids. V was shortened by 4 bases and J by 5 bases, with 18 bases between the two germline ends. The CDR3 loop is CASSVNREGWDNEQFF. In DNA form, the CDR3 reads TGTGCCAGCAGTGTTAACAGGGAAGGGTGGGACAATGAGCAGTTCTTC.

In its sample, this clone was seen once. In nucleotides, the CDR3 is TGTGCCAGCTTCAGACAGCCTAATGAAAAACTGTTTTTT. This codes for CASFRQPNEKLFF. The chain couples TRBV2 to TRBJ1-4; a weak D match, TRBD1 (5 bases). The germline V and J ends were trimmed by 8 bases and 3 bases, with 10 bases remaining between them. The CDR3 consists of 13 residues. The germline V gene encodes CDR1 SNHLY and CDR2 FYNNEI.

The rearrangement joins TRBV5-8 to TRBJ2-3; TRBD1 might be the D (5 bases). Germline V CDR1 and CDR2: SGHTS, YDEGEE. The CDR3 consists of 13 residues. Deletions cut 0 bases from V and 6 bases from J, with 8 bases between. Here the CDR3 reads CASSLASGDTQYF. CDR3 in DNA: TGTGCCAGCAGCTTGGCGTCAGGGGATACGCAGTATTTT.

J is TRBJ2-7 and V is TRBV19; D is perhaps TRBD2 (5 bases). The germline V and J ends were trimmed by 5 bases and 2 bases, with 13 bases remaining between them. This CDR3 is built from 14 residues. Germline CDR1 is LNHDA and CDR2 is SQIVND (reference sequence). Here the CDR3 DNA reads TGTGCCAGTAGTTCGGGGTACGGTACCTACGAGCAGTACTTC. Its translation: CASSSGYGTYEQYF.

The chain couples TRBV7-9 to TRBJ1-3; maybe TRBD1 (6 bases). The V end was cut by 5 bases, the J end by 2 bases, with 16 bases between. Germline CDR1 and CDR2: SEHNR and FQNEAQ (reference sequence). The CDR3 length is 16 residues. CDR3 protein: CASSTPTGSTGNTIYF. The CDR3 nucleotides read TGTGCCAGCAGCACCCCGACAGGTTCCACTGGAAACACCATATATTTT.

The chain links TRBV23-1 to TRBJ1-1; D may be TRBD1 (6 bases). TRBV23-1 is an open reading frame whose function is uncertain. V lost 2 bases, J lost 0 bases, and 13 bases lay in between. The CDR3 extends over 16 amino acids. CDR3 DNA: TGCGCCAGCAGTCAACCGGACAGAAGCATGAACACTGAAGCTTTCTTT. This codes for CASSQPDRSMNTEAFF.

Only a few counts were recorded for this clone. The chain carries TRBV10-2 and TRBJ2-5; 10 bases fit TRBD1. This CDR3 has 15 amino acids. The V and J ends lost 2 bases and 5 bases, in that order; junction bases with no gene match: 5. Looked up from germline, CDR1 is WSHSY and CDR2 is SAAADI. CDR3 bases: TGCGCCAGCAGTGAGGGACAGGGGGTGGGGGAGACCCAGTACTTC. Its translation: CASSEGQGVGETQYF.

The V gene is TRBV2, the J gene TRBJ1-5, with D tentatively TRBD1 (5 bases). The CDR3 length is 13 residues. With 5 bases removed from V and 4 bases from J, the gap between germline ends came to 9 bases. Germline V CDR1 and CDR2: SNHLY, FYNNEI. CDR3 in amino acids: CASSFNRNQPQHF. Here the CDR3 DNA reads TGTGCCAGCAGTTTTAACAGGAATCAGCCCCAGCATTTT.

V is TRBV5-1 and J is TRBJ1-4; D ambiguous. The CDR3 runs to 20 residues. Germline-derived CDR1 and CDR2 are SGHRS and YFSETQ. V lost 0 bases and J lost 6, with 27 bases in between. CDR3 coding DNA: TGCGCCAGCAGCTTGGGAATAGACCCGCTGGACTACGACACGGATGAAAAACTGTTTTTT. Encoded protein: CASSLGIDPLDYDTDEKLFF.

This clone was counted a single time. The chain links TRBV6-1 to TRBJ2-2, with D tentatively TRBD2 (7 bases). The germline V gene has CDR1 MNHNS and CDR2 SASEGT. The germline V and J ends were trimmed by 1 base and 6 bases, with 21 bases remaining between them. The CDR3 is 18 amino acids. CDR3 amino acids: CASSEESGGAIVPGELFF. Here the CDR3 DNA reads TGTGCCAGCAGTGAAGAGTCGGGGGGCGCAATAGTCCCCGGGGAGCTGTTTTTT.

The chain employs TRBV5-6 and TRBJ2-2, with 7 bases aligning to TRBD2. Trimming at V came to 4 bases and at J to 6 bases, leaving 12 bases not matched to a gene. CDR3 size: 16 residues. CDR1 and CDR2 from the germline V gene are SGHDT and YYEEEE. The CDR3 reads CASSPAGRAKAGELFF. Here the CDR3 DNA reads TGTGCCAGCAGCCCAGCGGGGCGCGCGAAGGCCGGGGAGCTGTTTTTT.